The present TCR beta chain was sequenced within a study of shared clonotypes between healthy human individuals. The naive CD8 fraction comprised CD45RO-negative cells positively selected for CCR7 and excluded terminally differentiated effector memory CD45RA+ cells. This CDR3 is built from 14 residues. The V gene end was trimmed by 8 bases and the J gene end by 1 base; junction bases not matched to a gene: 4. Germline assignment: CDR1 SNHLY and CDR2 FYNNEI. Assay: immunoSEQ multiplex PCR; the TCRdb copy retains only in-frame clones and omits some. The sample lists approximately 2,000,000 clones, around 93% seen once, with around 1.7% in the top ten.

The material sequenced was naive CD8+ T cells from PBMCs. The gene calls are TRBV2 and TRBJ1-1; 10 positions agree with TRBD1. The sequence was collected from a man between 18 and 29 years old in good health. Some clones in this sample may be carry-over from other donors' samples. The CDR3 loop is CASAWTGGNTEAFF. The CDR3 DNA follows: TGTGCCAGCGCTTGGACAGGGGGGAACACTGAAGCTTTCTTT.